The following is a T cell receptor beta chain sequence with its context. What it binds is unknown. The table came from immunoSEQ multiplex PCR; TCRdb's copy has only in-frame clones and leaves some out. In the table there are about 270,000 clones, approximately 94% of which are singletons. The sample is drawn from a study of T cell responses to AZD1222 COVID-19 vaccine. Study results and caveats: Reportedly, nearly half the spike-specific TCRs target unmutated variant regions. It should be noted that donors were predominantly white British and more often female, and clonal diversity was possibly underestimated.

The source of this sequence is an adult who received the AZD1222 COVID-19 vaccine. Source: peripheral blood, taken 28 days after the second AZD1222 dose.

The CDR3 region is CASSPGGGEETQYF. In DNA, the CDR3 is TGTGCCAGCAGCCCCGGGGGGGGAGAAGAGACCCAGTACTTC. The chain is built from TRBV5-4 and TRBJ2-5; 8 bases match TRBD2. The CDR3 has 14 residues. Germline lookup yields CDR1 SGHNT and CDR2 YYREEE (reference sequence). V was clipped by 4 bases and J by 3 bases; unmatched bases: 5.